A selection of T cell receptor beta chains follows, all from one sample in a study of blood T cells in healthy people across ages. TCRdb re-called the 5' RACE reads with MiXCR, one entry per CDR3 protein. The table has 700,000 to 900,000 distinct CDR3 sequences, about 26% seen once. The same data also went into a second study, on T cells of mothers and their children.

Sequencing input: blood. These receptors came from a boy under 18 in good health. CDR3s leave out the opening cysteine and the closing phenylalanine or tryptophan. The D gene is left open where the match is weak. Clone size, where shown, is once, few, many, or a class for clones that have expanded.

TRBJ2-3 | . | . | TRBV24-1 | ATSDALLREIDTQY
TRBJ2-1 | few | TRBD1 | TRBV5-5 | ASSRGDSTYNEQF
TRBJ2-1 | . | TRBD2 | TRBV5-1 | ASSLLWGLAEDNEQF
TRBJ2-3 | . | . | TRBV15 | ATSRERSTDTQY
TRBJ2-1 | few | . | TRBV29-1 | SVGGHPEF
TRBJ1-3 | . | . | TRBV11-2 | ASSSDVYSGNTIY
TRBJ1-5 | few | . | TRBV28 | ASRWELYSNQPQH
TRBJ2-1 | . | TRBD2 | TRBV11-2 | ASSPRTSGTSYNEQF
TRBJ2-1 | . | TRBD2 | TRBV29-1 | SVVRGGNEQF
TRBJ2-5 | . | . | TRBV7-6 | ASSFWSIPQEETQY
TRBJ2-5 | . | . | TRBV12-3/TRBV12-4 | ASSLRLAAGQETQY
TRBJ2-3 | few | TRBD1 | TRBV2 | ASRQGEADTQY
TRBJ2-1 | few | TRBD2 | TRBV11-2 | ASSSRLAAPNEQF
TRBJ1-2 | . | . | TRBV5-1 | ASSFSRDGYT
TRBJ1-2 | . | . | TRBV12-3/TRBV12-4 | AIPGENPVVGYT
TRBJ2-5 | few | TRBD1 | TRBV5-1 | ASSLEGTVTETQY
TRBJ2-7 | few | . | TRBV6-5 | ASSSRALWGEQY
TRBJ2-3 | . | . | TRBV18 | ASSPPLVRRGRPY
TRBJ2-2 | few | TRBD1 | TRBV5-1 | ASSSTPGTVFTGELF